The following is a TCR beta chain sequence with its context. Antigen: not known. This specimen comes from a study of early stage breast cancer tumors. Study-level information: Most invasive tumors, about 80% of the 16, were ER+/PR+/HER2-. Notes on the study in general: Tumors had around 2.3-fold higher T cell density than normal breast. Commonly generated sequences made up most enriched TCRB sequences shared between patients.

Looked up from germline, CDR1 is SGHTA and CDR2 is FQGNSA. CDR3 length equals 13 residues. Trimming stripped 7 bases from V and 4 bases from J, with 14 bases between. Each sample had two DNA replicates, 0.45 to 0.65 ug blood or around 1.6 ug tissue. The protocol was immunoSEQ multiplex PCR, while the TCRdb copy is restricted to in-frame clones and leaves out a portion. Among about 53,000 clones listed, around nine tenths were seen once. The chain recombines TRBV7-2 with TRBJ2-7, with a weak D call TRBD2 (7 bases). The sequence came from a person aged 70 to 85 with breast cancer. Sequences were obtained from blood. CDR3 sequence reads: CASNLGGRYEQYF. CDR3 nucleotides: TGTGCCAGCAACCTGGGGGGGCGGTACGAGCAGTACTTC. Complete variable domain (other parts from reference TRBV7-2 and TRBJ2-7): GAGVSQSPSNKVTEKGKDVELRCDPISGHTALYWYRQSLGQGLEFLIYFQGNSAPDKSGLPSDRFSAERTGGSVSTLTIQRTQQEDSAVYLCASNLGGRYEQYFGPGTRLTVT.